These 17 T cell receptor beta chains originate from one sample sequenced in a study of blood T cell repertoires in COVID-19. Clones were read by immunoSEQ multiplex PCR, and TCRdb kept only the in-frame ones, dropping some. The table shows approximately 55,000 clones, with over 75% occurring only once. What was sequenced was peripheral blood. These receptors all stem from a middle-aged man with acute or convalescent COVID-19.

This clone was observed a handful of times. The gene calls are TRBV18 and TRBJ1-1, with D hard to call. V gave up 4 bases and J gave up 8 bases, with 17 bases separating them. The CDR3 is made up of 14 amino acids. Germline V gene lookup returns CDR1 KGHSH and CDR2 LQKENI. CDR3 region: CASSRNQAIGEAFF. CDR3 in DNA: TGTGCCAGCTCACGCAACCAGGCCATCGGAGAAGCTTTCTTT.

This CDR3 reads CASSVDPITGTKGRAFF. The CDR3 nucleotides read TGTGCCAGCAGCGTAGACCCCATAACGGGGACTAAGGGGAGAGCTTTCTTT. The chain couples TRBV9 to TRBJ1-1, with D perhaps TRBD1 (5 bases). The CDR3 runs 17 residues. Between the trimmed V and J ends, which lost 0 bases and 10 bases, there was a span of 25 bases. Germline CDR1 SGDLS, CDR2 YYNGEE.

V usage is TRBV6-5 and J usage is TRBJ1-5, with 8 bases identical to TRBD1. V was pared by 6 bases and J by 2 bases, with 6 bases of the junction left unmatched. Germline V gene data show CDR1 as MNHEY and CDR2 as SVGAGI. This CDR3 is built from 15 residues. The CDR3 region has the DNA TGTGCCAGCAGCACGGACAGGGTAGGCAATCAGCCCCAGCATTTT. Its translation: CASSTDRVGNQPQHF.

V is TRBV4-1 and J is TRBJ2-5; 13 bases map to TRBD2. Germline V gives CDR1 MGHRA, CDR2 YSYEKL. The V segment lost 0 bases and the J segment 5 bases; nucleotides outside the gene matches: 6. This CDR3 is built from 17 residues. The CDR3, as DNA: TGCGCCAGCAGCCAAGATCAACTAGCGGGAGGGCCGGAGACCCAGTACTTC. This encodes CASSQDQLAGGPETQYF.

V and J are TRBV29-1 and TRBJ2-1; the D is unclear. This CDR3 has 14 residues. CDR1 is SQVTM and CDR2 is ANQGSEA in the germline V gene. V lost 3 bases and J 0 bases, leaving 9 bases between the germline ends. The CDR3 DNA follows: TGCAGCGTTGACGGTCGATTCTCCTACAATGAGCAGTTCTTC. Its translation: CSVDGRFSYNEQFF.

The CDR3 is CASIPGWGQGNNEQFF. The CDR3 bases are TGTGCCAGTATCCCAGGGTGGGGACAGGGCAACAATGAGCAGTTCTTC. The chain couples TRBV19 to TRBJ2-1; 9 bases agree with TRBD1. V dropped 7 bases and J dropped 5; count of bases not matched to a gene: 12. Germline lookup yields CDR1 LNHDA and CDR2 SQIVND (reference sequence). The CDR3 has 16 amino acids.

The genes are TRBV7-7 and TRBJ2-7; 11 nucleotides line up with TRBD1. The junction had 1 base not matched to a gene; V was cut back by 0 bases and J by 3 bases. This CDR3 comprises 15 residues. Germline loops: CDR1 SSHAT, CDR2 FNYEAQ (reference sequence). CDR3 in amino acids: CASSLAGTGGYEQYF. The DNA of the CDR3 is TGTGCCAGCAGCTTAGCCGGGACAGGGGGCTACGAGCAGTACTTC.

V usage is TRBV2 and J usage is TRBJ1-5; 7 bases are shared with TRBD1. Germline CDR1 is SNHLY and CDR2 is FYNNEI. The CDR3 has 15 amino acids. Unmatched junction bases numbered 12, after V lost 7 bases and J lost 6 bases. DNA of the CDR3: TGTGCCAGCAACCTTTCAGGGGGTGGTAGTCAGCCCCAGCATTTT. Residues: CASNLSGGGSQPQHF.

The rearrangement joins TRBV14 to TRBJ2-5; no clear D. The CDR3 has 16 amino acids. Germline-derived CDR1 and CDR2 are SGHDN and FVKESK. The V end lost 1 base, the J end lost 5 bases, and 17 bases lay between the germline ends. CDR3: CASSQARHGRLETQYF. The CDR3 DNA reads as TGTGCCAGCAGCCAAGCCCGACATGGCAGGCTGGAGACCCAGTACTTC.

This clone showed up just once. This chain joins TRBV5-4 and TRBJ2-5; TRBD2 matches 10 bases. Germline values: CDR1 SGHNT, CDR2 YYREEE (reference sequence). The ends lost 4 bases at V and 5 bases at J; junction bases unmatched: 8. The CDR3 length is 15 residues. This CDR3 reads CASSGSGRAGETQYF. CDR3 nucleotide sequence: TGTGCCAGCAGCGGGAGCGGGAGGGCCGGGGAGACCCAGTACTTC.

The chain carries TRBV7-9 and TRBJ2-5, with 9 bases lining up with TRBD1. The CDR3 runs to 15 residues. Germline CDR1 reads SEHNR; CDR2 reads FQNEAQ (reference sequence). V was clipped by 5 bases and J by 4 bases; unmatched bases: 8. The CDR3 bases are TGTGCCAGCAGCAGGGGACAGGGACGACGAGAGACCCAGTACTTC. Protein: CASSRGQGRRETQYF. Full variable domain (missing parts from reference TRBV7-9 and TRBJ2-5): DTGVSQNPRHKITKRGQNVTFRCDPISEHNRLYWYRQTLGQGPEFLTYFQNEAQLEKSRLLSDRFSAERPKGSFSTLEIQRTEQGDSAMYLCASSRGQGRRETQYFGPGTRLLVL.

This chain uses TRBV6-5 with TRBJ1-1; TRBD1 might be the D (6 bases). The ends were cut back, 6 bases at V and 4 bases at J, with 15 bases in the middle. CDR3 length equals 14 residues. Germline CDR1 MNHEY, CDR2 SVGAGI. The CDR3 DNA reads TGTGCCAGCAGAACCACAGGGTCGGCCACTGAAGCTTTCTTT. It is translated as CASRTTGSATEAFF.

This sequence joins TRBV14 and TRBJ2-1; D perhaps matches TRBD2 (5 bases). The CDR3 is 11 amino acids. V dropped 4 bases and J dropped 7 bases, with 5 bases sitting between them. Germline V gene sequence: CDR1 SGHDN, CDR2 FVKESK. The DNA for the CDR3 is TGTGCCAGCAGCCCGGGGAATGAGCAGTTCTTC. This codes for CASSPGNEQFF.

The chain has TRBV7-9 and TRBJ1-5; TRBD1 aligns across 9 bases. CDR1 and CDR2 (germline): SEHNR, FQNEAQ (reference sequence). Trimming cost V 5 bases and J 0 bases; bases outside gene matches: 2. This CDR3 spans 15 amino acids. CDR3 nucleotides: TGTGCCAGCAGCGGGACAGGGAATAGCAATCAGCCCCAGCATTTT. This encodes CASSGTGNSNQPQHF.

The rearrangement joins TRBV27 to TRBJ2-7; TRBD1 is a possible D gene (6 bases). V was clipped by 6 bases and J by 0 bases, with 18 bases between them. This CDR3 comprises 16 residues. CDR1 MNHEY and CDR2 SMNVEV come from the germline V gene (reference sequence). The CDR3 is CASRPSPGHLSYEQYF. In DNA, the CDR3 is TGTGCCAGCAGACCTTCCCCGGGACACCTCTCCTACGAGCAGTACTTC.

The rearrangement joins TRBV9 to TRBJ2-7, with 11 bases identical to TRBD2. CDR1 is SGDLS and CDR2 is YYNGEE in the germline V gene. V was pared by 4 bases and J by 4 bases, with 7 bases of the junction left unmatched. The CDR3 covers 15 residues. This CDR3 reads CASSPRLAGMYEQYF. The DNA of the CDR3 is TGTGCCAGCAGCCCCCGACTAGCGGGAATGTACGAGCAGTACTTC.

This CDR3 reads CASSQTDSSNSPLHF. CDR3 nucleotide sequence: TGTGCCAGCAGCCAAACTGACAGTTCGAATTCACCCCTCCACTTT. J is TRBJ1-6 and V is TRBV14; possible D gene TRBD1, 5 bases. CDR3 length equals 15 residues. CDR1 is SGHDN and CDR2 is FVKESK in the germline V gene. Trimming shortened V by 2 bases and J by 7 bases, and 12 bases separated the two germline ends.